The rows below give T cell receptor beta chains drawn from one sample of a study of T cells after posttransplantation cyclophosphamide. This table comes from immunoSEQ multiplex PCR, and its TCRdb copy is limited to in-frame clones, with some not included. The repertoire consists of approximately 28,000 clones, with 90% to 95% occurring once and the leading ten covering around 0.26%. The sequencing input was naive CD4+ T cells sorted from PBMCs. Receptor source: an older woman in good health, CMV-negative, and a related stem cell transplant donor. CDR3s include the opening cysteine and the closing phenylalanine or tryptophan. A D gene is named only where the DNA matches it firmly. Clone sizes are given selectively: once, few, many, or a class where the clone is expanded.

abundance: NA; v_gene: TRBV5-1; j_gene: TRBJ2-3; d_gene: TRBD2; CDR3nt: TGCGCCAGTGGTCTAGCGGGGGGGTCATATACGCAGTATTTT; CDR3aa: CASGLAGGSYTQYF
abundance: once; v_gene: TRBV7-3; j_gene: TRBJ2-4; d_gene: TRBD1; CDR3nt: TGTGCCAGCAGCTTAACAGGGACAGGGCCGCGCATTCAGTACTTC; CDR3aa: CASSLTGTGPRIQYF
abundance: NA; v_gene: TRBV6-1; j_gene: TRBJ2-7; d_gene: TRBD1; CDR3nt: TGTGCCAGCAGTTTGGACAGGGGCGGGAACGAGCAGTACTTC; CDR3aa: CASSLDRGGNEQYF
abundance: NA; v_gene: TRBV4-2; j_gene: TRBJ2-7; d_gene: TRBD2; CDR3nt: TGTGCCAGCAGCCTAGGACTAGCGGGGGACTACGAGCAGTACTTC; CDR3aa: CASSLGLAGDYEQYF
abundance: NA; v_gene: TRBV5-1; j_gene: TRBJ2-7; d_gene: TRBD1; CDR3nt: TGCGCCAGCAGCTCAACACCACAGGGGGCGCAGGGAGAGCAGTACTTC; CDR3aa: CASSSTPQGAQGEQYF
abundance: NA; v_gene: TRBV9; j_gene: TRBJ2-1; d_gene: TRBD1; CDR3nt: TGTGCCAGCAGCTCTCAAGCCCTGACAGGGCTGTTCTTC; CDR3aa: CASSSQALTGLFF
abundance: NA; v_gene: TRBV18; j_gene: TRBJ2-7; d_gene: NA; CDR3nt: TGTGCCAGCTCACCAAAGGGGGATCCGAAGCAGTACTTC; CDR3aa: CASSPKGDPKQYF
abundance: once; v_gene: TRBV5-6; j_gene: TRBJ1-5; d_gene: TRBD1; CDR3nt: TGTGCCAGCAGCTTAGGACAGGGGTTAAATCAGCCCCAGCATTTT; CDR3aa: CASSLGQGLNQPQHF
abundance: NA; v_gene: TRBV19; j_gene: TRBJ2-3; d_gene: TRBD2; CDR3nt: TGTGCCACAGGGACTAGCGGGGGGGCAGATACGCAGTATTTT; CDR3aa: CATGTSGGADTQYF
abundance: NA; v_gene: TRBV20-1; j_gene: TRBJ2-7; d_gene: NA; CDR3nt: TGCAGTGCTAGCGAGGTCCACGAGCAGTACTTC; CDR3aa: CSASEVHEQYF
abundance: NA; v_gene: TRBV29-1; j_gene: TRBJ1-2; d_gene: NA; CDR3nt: TGCAGCGTTGGTCAGAGCGCATATGGCTACACCTTC; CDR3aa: CSVGQSAYGYTF
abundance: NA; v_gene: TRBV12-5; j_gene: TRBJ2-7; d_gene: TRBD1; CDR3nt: TGTGCTAGTGGTTTGGTCGCCCTTACAGGGGGCTGGGTTGGCGAGCAGTACTTC; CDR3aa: CASGLVALTGGWVGEQYF
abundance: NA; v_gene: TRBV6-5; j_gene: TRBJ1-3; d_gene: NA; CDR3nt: TGTGCCAGCAGTTACTCGAGGGAGTACTCTGGAAACACCATATATTTT; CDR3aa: CASSYSREYSGNTIYF
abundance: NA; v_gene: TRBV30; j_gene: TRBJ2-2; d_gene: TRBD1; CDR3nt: TGTGCCTGGAGTGTAAACAGGGGAGTTGACACCGGGGAGCTGTTTTTT; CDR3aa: CAWSVNRGVDTGELFF
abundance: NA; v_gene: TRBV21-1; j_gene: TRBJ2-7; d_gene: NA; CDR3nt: NA; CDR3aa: CASKDFGTGSSEQYF
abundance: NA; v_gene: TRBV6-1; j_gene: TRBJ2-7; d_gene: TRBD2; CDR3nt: TGTGCCAGCAGTGGGCTAGCGGGAGGCGACGAGCAGTACTTC; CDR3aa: CASSGLAGGDEQYF
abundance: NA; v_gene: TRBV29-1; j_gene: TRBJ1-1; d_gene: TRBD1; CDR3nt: TGCAGCGTTCGGGACAGCTCGCGGACTGAAGCTTTCTTT; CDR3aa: CSVRDSSRTEAFF
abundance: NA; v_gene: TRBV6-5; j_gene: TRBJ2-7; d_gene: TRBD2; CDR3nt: TGTGCCAGCAGTTACTCGACTAGCGGGAGAGCCTACGAGCAGTACTTC; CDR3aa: CASSYSTSGRAYEQYF
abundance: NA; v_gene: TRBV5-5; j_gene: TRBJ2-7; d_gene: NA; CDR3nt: TGTGCCAGCAGCTTGGAACTAGCCGTTGCCTACGAGCAGTACTTC; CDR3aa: CASSLELAVAYEQYF
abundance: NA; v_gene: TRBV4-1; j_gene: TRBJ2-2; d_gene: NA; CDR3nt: TGCGCCAGCAGCCAGCAGGGATCCGGGGAGCTGTTTTTT; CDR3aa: CASSQQGSGELFF
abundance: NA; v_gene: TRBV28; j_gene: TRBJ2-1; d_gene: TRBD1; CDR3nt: TGTGCCAGCATCACCCCGGGACAGACCTACAATGAGCAGTTCTTC; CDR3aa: CASITPGQTYNEQFF
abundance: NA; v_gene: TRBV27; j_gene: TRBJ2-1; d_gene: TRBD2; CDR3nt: TGTGCCAGCGGGGGACTAGCGGGGTCCTACAATGAGCAGTTCTTC; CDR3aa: CASGGLAGSYNEQFF
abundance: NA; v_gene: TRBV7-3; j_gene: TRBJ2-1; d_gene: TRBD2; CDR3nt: TGTGCCAGCAGCTTAGCACTAGCGGATACCTACAATGAGCAGTTCTTC; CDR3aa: CASSLALADTYNEQFF
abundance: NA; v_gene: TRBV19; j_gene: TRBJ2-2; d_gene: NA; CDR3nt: TGTGCCAGTAGTACGTTCCGGGAGCTGTTTTTT; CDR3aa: CASSTFRELFF
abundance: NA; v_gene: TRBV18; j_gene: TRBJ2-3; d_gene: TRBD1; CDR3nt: TGTGCCAGCTCACCGGACAGGGGCGTGAGAGATACGCAGTATTTT; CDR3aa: CASSPDRGVRDTQYF
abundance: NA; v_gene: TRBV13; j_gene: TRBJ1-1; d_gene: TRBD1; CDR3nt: TGTGCCAGCAGCTTAGGCGGCCGGGACAGGGGAAAAGCTTTCTTT; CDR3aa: CASSLGGRDRGKAFF
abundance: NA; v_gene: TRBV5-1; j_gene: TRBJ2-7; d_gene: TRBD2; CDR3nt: TGCGCCAGCAGCCCGGGGGGTTTCTACGAGCAGTACTTC; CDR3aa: CASSPGGFYEQYF
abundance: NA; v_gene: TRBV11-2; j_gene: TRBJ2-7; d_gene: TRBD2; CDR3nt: TGTGCCAGCAGCTTCGAGCGGGGGGGCCTCGAGCAGTACTTC; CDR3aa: CASSFERGGLEQYF
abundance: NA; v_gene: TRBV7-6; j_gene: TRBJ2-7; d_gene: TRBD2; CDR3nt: TGTGCCAGCAGCCCATTCCGCCCTAGCGGGAGGTCGAGCTCCTACGAGCAGTACTTC; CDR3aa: CASSPFRPSGRSSSYEQYF
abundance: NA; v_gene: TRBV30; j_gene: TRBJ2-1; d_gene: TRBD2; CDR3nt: TGTGCCTGGAGATCCAGCGGGGGCAATGAGCAGTTCTTC; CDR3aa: CAWRSSGGNEQFF
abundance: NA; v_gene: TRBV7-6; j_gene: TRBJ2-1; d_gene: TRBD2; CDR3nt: TGTGCCAGCAGCTTAGTACTAGCGGGGGGTTCAGTGGAGCAGTTCTTC; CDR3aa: CASSLVLAGGSVEQFF
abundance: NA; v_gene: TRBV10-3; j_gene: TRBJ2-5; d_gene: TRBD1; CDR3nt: TGTGCCATCAGTGAAAGGACAGGAGGAGAGACCCAGTACTTC; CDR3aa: CAISERTGGETQYF
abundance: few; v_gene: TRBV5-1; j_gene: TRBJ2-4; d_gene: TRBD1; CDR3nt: TGCGCCAGCAGTCCGGGACAGCAAAACATTCAGTACTTC; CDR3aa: CASSPGQQNIQYF
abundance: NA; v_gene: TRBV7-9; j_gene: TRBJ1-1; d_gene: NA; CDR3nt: TGTGCCAGCAGCTTAGACAGGGTGAACACTGAAGCTTTCTTT; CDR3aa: CASSLDRVNTEAFF
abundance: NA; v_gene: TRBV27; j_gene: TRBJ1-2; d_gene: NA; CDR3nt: TGTGCCAGCAGTTCTGCGACAGGCATCCCTAACTATGGCTACACCTTC; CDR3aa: CASSSATGIPNYGYTF
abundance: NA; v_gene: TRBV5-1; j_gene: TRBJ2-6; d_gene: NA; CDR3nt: TGCGCCAGCAGCATTACTGGGGCCAACGTCCTGACTTTC; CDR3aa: CASSITGANVLTF
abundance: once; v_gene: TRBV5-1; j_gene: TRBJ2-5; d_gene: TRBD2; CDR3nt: TGCGCCAGCAGCCAAGCGGGAGCGGGAGAGACCCAGTACTTC; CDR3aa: CASSQAGAGETQYF
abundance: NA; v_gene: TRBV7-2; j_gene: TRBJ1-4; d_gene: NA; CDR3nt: TGTGCCAGCAGCATACAGGTTGGGGTAGGCGAAAAACTGTTTTTT; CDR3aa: CASSIQVGVGEKLFF
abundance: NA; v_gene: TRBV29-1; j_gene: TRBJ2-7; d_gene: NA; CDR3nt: TGCAGCGTTGTCGAGTTCGGGGTAGGATTCGAGCAGTACTTC; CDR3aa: CSVVEFGVGFEQYF
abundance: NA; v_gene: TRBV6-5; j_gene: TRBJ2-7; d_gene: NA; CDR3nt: TGTGCCAGCAGAAGGACAGTTGGGAGCTCCTACGAGCAGTACTTC; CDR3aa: CASRRTVGSSYEQYF
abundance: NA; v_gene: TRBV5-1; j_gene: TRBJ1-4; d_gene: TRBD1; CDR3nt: TGCGCCAGCAGCCGGGGGTCAGGGGGCACTAATGAAAAACTGTTTTTT; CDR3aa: CASSRGSGGTNEKLFF
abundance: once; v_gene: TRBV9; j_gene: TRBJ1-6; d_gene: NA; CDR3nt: TGTGCCAGCAGCCCCCAGGGGAATTCACCCCTCCACTTT; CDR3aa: CASSPQGNSPLHF
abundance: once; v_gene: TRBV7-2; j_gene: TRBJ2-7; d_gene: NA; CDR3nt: TGTGCCAGCAGCTTGGGCGGAGGGTCCTACGAGCAGTACTTC; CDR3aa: CASSLGGGSYEQYF
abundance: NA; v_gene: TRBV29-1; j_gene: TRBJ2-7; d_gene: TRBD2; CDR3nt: TGCAGCGTTTCGTCCCGAATCGGACTAGAAAGGGAGCAGTACTTC; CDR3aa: CSVSSRIGLEREQYF
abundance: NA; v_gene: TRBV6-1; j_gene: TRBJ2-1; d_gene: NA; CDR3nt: TGTGCCAGCAATAAAGGGGATGAGCAGTTCTTC; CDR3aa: CASNKGDEQFF
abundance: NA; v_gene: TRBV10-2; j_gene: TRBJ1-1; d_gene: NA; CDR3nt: TGCGCCAGCAGGACGGGACATACGAACACTGAAGCTTTCTTT; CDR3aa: CASRTGHTNTEAFF
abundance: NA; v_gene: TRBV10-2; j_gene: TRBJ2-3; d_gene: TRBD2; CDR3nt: TGCGCCAGCAGGGTCACTAGCGGGGGACCCACAGATACGCAGTATTTT; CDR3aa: CASRVTSGGPTDTQYF
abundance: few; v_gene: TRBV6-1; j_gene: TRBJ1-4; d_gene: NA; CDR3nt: TGTGCCAGCGGGAGAGAAAAACTGTTTTTT; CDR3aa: CASGREKLFF
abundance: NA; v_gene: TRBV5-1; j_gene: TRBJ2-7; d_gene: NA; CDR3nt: TGCGCCAGCAGCTTAACTGCGAACTACGAGCAGTACTTC; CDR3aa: CASSLTANYEQYF
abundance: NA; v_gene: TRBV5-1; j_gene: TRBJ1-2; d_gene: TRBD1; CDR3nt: TGCGCCAGCAGCTCACAGGGGGCGCGAAACTATGGCTACACCTTC; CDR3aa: CASSSQGARNYGYTF